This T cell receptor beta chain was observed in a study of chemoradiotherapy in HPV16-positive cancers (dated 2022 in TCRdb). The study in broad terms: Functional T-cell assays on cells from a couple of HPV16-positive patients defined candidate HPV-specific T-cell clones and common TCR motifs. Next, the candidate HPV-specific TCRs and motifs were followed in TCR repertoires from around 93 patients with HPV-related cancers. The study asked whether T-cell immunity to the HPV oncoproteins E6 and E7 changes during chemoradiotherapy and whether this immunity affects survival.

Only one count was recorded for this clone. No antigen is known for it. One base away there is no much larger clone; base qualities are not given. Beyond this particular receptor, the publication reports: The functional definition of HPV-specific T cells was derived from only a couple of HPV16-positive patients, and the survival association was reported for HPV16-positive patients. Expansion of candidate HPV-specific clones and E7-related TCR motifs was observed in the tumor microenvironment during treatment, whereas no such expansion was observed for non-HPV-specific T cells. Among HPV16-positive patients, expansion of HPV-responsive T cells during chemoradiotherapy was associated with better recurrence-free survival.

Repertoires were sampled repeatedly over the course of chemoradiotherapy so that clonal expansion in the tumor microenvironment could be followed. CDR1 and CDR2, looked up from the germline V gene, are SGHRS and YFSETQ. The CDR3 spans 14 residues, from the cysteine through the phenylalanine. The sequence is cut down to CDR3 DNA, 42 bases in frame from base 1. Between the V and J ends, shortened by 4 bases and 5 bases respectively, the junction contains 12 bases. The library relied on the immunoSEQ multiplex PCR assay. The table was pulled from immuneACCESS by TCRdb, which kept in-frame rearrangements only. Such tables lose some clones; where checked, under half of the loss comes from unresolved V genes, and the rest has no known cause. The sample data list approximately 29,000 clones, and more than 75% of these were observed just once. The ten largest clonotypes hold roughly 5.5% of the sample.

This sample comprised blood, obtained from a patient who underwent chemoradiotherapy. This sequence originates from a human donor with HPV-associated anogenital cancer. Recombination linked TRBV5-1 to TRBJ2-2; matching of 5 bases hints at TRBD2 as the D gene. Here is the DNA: TGCGCCAGCAGCGGTGGGAGAGGGACCGGGGAGCTGTTTTTT. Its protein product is CASSGGRGTGELFF.